The present T cell receptor beta chain was sequenced within a study of blood T cell repertoires in COVID-19. Study-level information: Samples taken during acute and convalescent COVID-19 were collected in the United States, Italy and Spain. Nucleic acid was either cDNA or gDNA, and it came from T cells, B-cell-depleted T cells, or PBMCs.

With V trimmed by 4 bases and J by 2 bases, 3 bases remained unmatched. Per the germline V gene, CDR1 is SGHTA and CDR2 is FQGNSA. The CDR3 spans 15 residues. As processed by the authors: For nucleated cells, counts were estimated from reference gene primer amplification. TCRdb's table, derived via immunoSEQ multiplex PCR, lists solely in-frame clones and lacks some. V and J calls and clone size follow that table, whereas D and trimming were derived from the DNA. The sample consists of under 150,000 clones, roughly 90% of them appearing once. The chain links TRBV7-2 to TRBJ1-2, with 11 bases aligning to TRBD1. The sequenced sample consisted of peripheral blood. The origin of this receptor is a man in his forties or fifties with acute or convalescent COVID-19. CDR3 in amino acids: CASSSGTGGNYGYTF. The DNA for the CDR3 is TGTGCCAGCAGCTCCGGGACAGGGGGGAACTATGGCTACACCTTC.